The subject of this entry is one T cell receptor (beta chain). The target of this receptor is not known. Base-call qualities are not available, and no considerably larger clone is one nucleotide away. A second Seattle source provided samples from volunteer blood donors who had recovered from COVID-19. The collaborating institutions used their own protocols to collect whole blood in K2EDTA tubes. For TCRbeta analysis, collaborator samples were shipped as frozen whole blood, as isolated PBMCs, or as DNA extracted from either sample type. TCRbeta CDR3 regions were amplified from genomic DNA using the immunoSEQ Assay, a bias-controlled multiplex PCR. The study's own analysis went as follows. Nucleated cell counts per sample were estimated from amplification of reference gene primers within the assay. To quantify the absolute abundance of each unique TCRbeta CDR3 rearrangement, sequence reads were collapsed and filtered. For each sample, productive Simpson clonality was calculated by taking the square root of Simpson's diversity index across productive rearrangements. Here the immuneACCESS table is served through TCRdb, limited to in-frame sequences with V and J called. Missing clones are a known gap in these copies; in checked studies unresolved V genes cover under half, and the rest lacks a known reason. That table supplies the V and J calls and clone size; D and trimming were determined from the DNA. Within this sample are approximately 190,000 clones, with about 88% of them counted one time only. Together, the top ten hold roughly 5.6% of the sample.

This specimen belongs to a study of blood T cell repertoires in COVID-19 (dated by TCRdb to about 2020). Background for the entire study: Samples from collaborators originated in the United States, Italy and Spain and spanned both the acute and convalescent phases of COVID-19. The samples were drawn from the first 160 participants of the ongoing ImmuneRACE study and from 1,254 subjects provided by 6 global collaborators. The repertoires were released in a freely available public database meant as a resource for research on the immune response to SARS-CoV-2. Where available, HLA class I and class II types were taken from metadata supplied by the sample provider and were not determined by assay-based typing. The material from the prospective study consisted of cDNA or gDNA derived from T cells, B-cell-depleted T cells, or PBMCs. The dataset comprised deeply sampled blood TCRbeta repertoires from subjects exposed to, actively infected with, or recovered from COVID-19. A de-identified subject ID, COVID-19 status, age in years and sex were almost always included in the sample metadata.

Trimmed from V: 0 bases; trimmed from J: 5 bases; junction bases lacking a gene match: 4. The germline V gene supplies CDR1 ENHRY and CDR2 SYGVKD. The CDR3 measures 16 amino acids from cysteine to phenylalanine. Only the CDR3 DNA stays, 48 bases, in frame from base 1. The study at large found these results: The amount of clinical and demographic metadata varied by source and participant and was provided uncurated.

The chain links TRBV10-3 with TRBJ1-4; 9 of the junction bases match TRBD1. The TCR originated in a woman in her forties who had recovered from COVID-19. The sequencing input was peripheral blood. The encoded CDR3 is CAISESGDRANEKLFF. The sequenced DNA is TGTGCCATCAGTGAGTCGGGGGACAGGGCGAATGAAAAACTGTTTTTT.